This TCR beta chain was identified during a study of cytomegalovirus exposure and HLA in healthy donors. As for the study in general: The early release's HLA-typed donors yielded some 85 million unique TCRs. The study's findings and limits: Previous analysis showed most TCR beta V segments were productive about 87% or about 30% of the time.

In the PCR, 60 Vbeta and 13 Jbeta primers were used. In the source study's methods: An analysis performed later counted roughly 80 million unique TCR beta chains (roughly 10 million of them shared). Some clones are missing from TCRdb's copy, which holds only in-frame ones; the method was immunoSEQ multiplex PCR. The V and J calls and clone size come from that table; D and trimming were worked out from the DNA. This listing includes roughly 33,000 clones. This CDR3 comprises 13 residues. V lost 6 bases and J lost 5, with 13 bases in between. The germline V gene encodes CDR1 MNHEY and CDR2 SVGAGI. A word on this clone: Its antigen remains unknown.

Sample: PBMCs. The clonotype comes from a woman in her 40s in good health and CMV-seropositive. This chain uses TRBV6-5 with TRBJ2-5; D is possibly TRBD1 (7 bases). The CDR3 DNA reads TGTGCCAGCAGACTACAGGGGAGGGAGACCCAGTACTTC. This sequence encodes CASRLQGRETQYF.